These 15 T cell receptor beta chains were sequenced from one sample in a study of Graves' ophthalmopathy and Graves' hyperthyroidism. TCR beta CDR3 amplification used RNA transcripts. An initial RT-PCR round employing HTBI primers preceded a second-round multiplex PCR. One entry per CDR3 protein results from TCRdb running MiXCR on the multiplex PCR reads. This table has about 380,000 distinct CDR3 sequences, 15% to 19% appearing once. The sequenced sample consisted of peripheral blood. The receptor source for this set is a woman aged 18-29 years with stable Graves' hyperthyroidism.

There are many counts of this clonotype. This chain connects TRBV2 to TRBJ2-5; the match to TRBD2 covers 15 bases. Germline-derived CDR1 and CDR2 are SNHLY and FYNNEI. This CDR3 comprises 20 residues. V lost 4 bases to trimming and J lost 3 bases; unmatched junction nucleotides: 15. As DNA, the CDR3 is TGTGCCAGCAGTGCCTACCCGGGACTAGCGGGGGGAAGTCGAAAAGAGACCCAGTACTTC. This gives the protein CASSAYPGLAGGSRKETQYF.

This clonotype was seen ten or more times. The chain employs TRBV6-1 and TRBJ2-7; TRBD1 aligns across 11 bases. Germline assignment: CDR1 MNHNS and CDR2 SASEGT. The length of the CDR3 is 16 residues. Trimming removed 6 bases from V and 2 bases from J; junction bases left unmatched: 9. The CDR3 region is CASSAQPGQGAYEQYF. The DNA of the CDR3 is TGTGCCAGCAGCGCTCAGCCGGGACAGGGGGCCTACGAGCAGTACTTC.

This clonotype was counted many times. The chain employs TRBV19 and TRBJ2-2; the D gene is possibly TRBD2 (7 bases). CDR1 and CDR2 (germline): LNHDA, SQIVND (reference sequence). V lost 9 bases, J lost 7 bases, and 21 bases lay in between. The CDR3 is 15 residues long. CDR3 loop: CARRYGGRCGGELFF. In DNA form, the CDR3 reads TGTGCCAGACGGTACGGGGGGCGTTGTGGCGGGGAGCTGTTTTTT.

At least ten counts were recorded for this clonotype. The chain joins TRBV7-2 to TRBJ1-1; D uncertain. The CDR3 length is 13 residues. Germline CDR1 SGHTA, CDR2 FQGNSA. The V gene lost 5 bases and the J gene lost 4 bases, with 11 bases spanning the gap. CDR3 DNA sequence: TGTGCCAGCAGCGAGAGGGTGCGCACTGAAGCTTTCTTT. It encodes CASSERVRTEAFF.

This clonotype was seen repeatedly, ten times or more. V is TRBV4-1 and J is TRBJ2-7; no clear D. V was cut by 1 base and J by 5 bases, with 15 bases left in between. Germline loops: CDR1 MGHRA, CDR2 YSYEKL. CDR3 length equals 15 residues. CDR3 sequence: CASSQVPREGHEQYF. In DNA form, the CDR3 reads TGCGCCAGCAGCCAAGTACCCCGAGAAGGCCACGAGCAGTACTTC.

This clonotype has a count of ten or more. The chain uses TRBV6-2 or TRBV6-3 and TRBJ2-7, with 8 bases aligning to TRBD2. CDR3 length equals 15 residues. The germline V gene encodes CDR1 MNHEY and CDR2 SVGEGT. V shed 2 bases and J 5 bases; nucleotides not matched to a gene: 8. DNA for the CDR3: TGTGCCAGCAGTTACGAGGAGCGGGGGACCGACGAGCAGTACTTC. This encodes CASSYEERGTDEQYF.

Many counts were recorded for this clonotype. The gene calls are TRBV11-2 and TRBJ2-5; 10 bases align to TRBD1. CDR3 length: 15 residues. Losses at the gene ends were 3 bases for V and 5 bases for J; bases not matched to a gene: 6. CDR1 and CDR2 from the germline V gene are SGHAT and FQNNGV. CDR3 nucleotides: TGTGCCAGCAGCTTTTGGGACAGGGGTTTTGAGACCCAGTACTTC. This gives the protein CASSFWDRGFETQYF. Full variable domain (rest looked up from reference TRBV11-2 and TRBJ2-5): EAGVAQSPRYKIIEKRQSVAFWCNPISGHATLYWYQQILGQGPKLLIQFQNNGVVDDSQLPKDRFSAERLKGVDSTLKIQPAKLEDSAVYLCASSFWDRGFETQYFGPGTRLLVL.

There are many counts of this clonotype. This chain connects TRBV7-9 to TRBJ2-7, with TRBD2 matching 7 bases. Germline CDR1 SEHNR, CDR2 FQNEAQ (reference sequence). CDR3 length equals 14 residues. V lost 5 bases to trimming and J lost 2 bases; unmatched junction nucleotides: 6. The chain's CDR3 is CASSPRGDPYEQYF. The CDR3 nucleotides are TGTGCCAGCAGCCCACGGGGGGATCCCTACGAGCAGTACTTC.

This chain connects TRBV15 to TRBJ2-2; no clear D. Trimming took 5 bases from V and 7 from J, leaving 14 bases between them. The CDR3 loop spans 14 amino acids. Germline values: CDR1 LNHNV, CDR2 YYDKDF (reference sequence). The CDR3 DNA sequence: TGTGCCACCAGCGCCCGCGACACACGCGGGGAGCTGTTTTTT. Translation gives CATSARDTRGELFF.

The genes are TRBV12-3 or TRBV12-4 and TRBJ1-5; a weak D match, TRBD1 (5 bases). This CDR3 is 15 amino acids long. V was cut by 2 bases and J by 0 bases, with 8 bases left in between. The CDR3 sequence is CASSLSGLSNQPQHF. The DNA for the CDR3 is TGTGCCAGCAGTTTATCAGGGCTTAGCAATCAGCCCCAGCATTTT.

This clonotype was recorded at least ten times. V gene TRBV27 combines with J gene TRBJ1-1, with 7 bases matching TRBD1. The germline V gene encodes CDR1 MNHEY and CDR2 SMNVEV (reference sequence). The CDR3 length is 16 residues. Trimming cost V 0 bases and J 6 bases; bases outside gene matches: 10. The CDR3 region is CASSLSYRDRNSEAFF. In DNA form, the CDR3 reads TGTGCCAGCAGTTTATCCTACCGGGACAGAAACTCTGAAGCTTTCTTT.

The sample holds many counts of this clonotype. CDR3: CASSLNGGYTF. CDR3 nucleotide sequence: TGCGCCAGCAGCTTGAATGGTGGCTACACCTTC. This chain uses TRBV5-1 with TRBJ1-2; D gene unclear. The CDR3 consists of 11 residues. Germline V gives CDR1 SGHRS, CDR2 YFSETQ. Trimming removed 1 base from V and 7 bases from J, with 5 bases in between. The complete variable domain, with remaining parts taken from reference TRBV5-1 and TRBJ1-2, reads KAGVTQTPRYLIKTRGQQVTLSCSPISGHRSVSWYQQTPGQGLQFLFEYFSETQRNKGNFPGRFSGRQFSNSRSEMNVSTLELGDSALYLCASSLNGGYTFGSGTRLTVV.

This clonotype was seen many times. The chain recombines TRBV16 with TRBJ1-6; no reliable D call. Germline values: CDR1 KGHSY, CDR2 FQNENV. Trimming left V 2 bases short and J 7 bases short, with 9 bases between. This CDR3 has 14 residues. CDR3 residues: CASSQLITNSPLHF. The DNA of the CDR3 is TGTGCCAGCAGCCAACTGATTACCAATTCACCCCTCCACTTT.

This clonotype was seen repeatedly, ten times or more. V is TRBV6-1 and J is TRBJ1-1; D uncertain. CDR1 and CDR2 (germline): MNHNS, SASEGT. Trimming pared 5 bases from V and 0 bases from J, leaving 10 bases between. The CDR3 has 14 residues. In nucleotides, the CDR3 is TGTGCCAGCAGTCAAGAACCCATGAACACTGAAGCTTTCTTT. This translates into CASSQEPMNTEAFF.

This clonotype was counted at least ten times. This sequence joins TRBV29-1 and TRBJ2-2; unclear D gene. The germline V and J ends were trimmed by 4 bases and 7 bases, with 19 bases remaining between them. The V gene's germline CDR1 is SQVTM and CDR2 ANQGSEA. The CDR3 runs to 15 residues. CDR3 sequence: CSVVPNFPSSGELFF. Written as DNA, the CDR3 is TGCAGCGTTGTACCCAACTTCCCTTCTAGCGGGGAGCTGTTTTTT.